Listed below are T cell receptor beta chains from one sample, sequenced in a study of graft-versus-host responses after intestinal transplantation. Data came from immunoSEQ multiplex PCR; TCRdb stores just in-frame clones and leaves some out. The sample has about 81,000 clones; about 89% are singletons. These receptors have no known antigen. The sequences come from unstimulated CD4+ T cells sorted from spleen or lymph node cells, collected before intestinal transplant. Receptors originate from a human donor who received an intestinal transplant. The CDR3 runs from the conserved cysteine through the conserved F or W. A D gene is named only where the DNA matches it firmly. Clone size, where shown, is once, few, many, or a class for clones that have expanded.

size	V	J	D	CDR3	DNA
.	TRBV28	TRBJ1-3	.	CASSPWRGLTGSGNTIYF	TGTGCCAGCAGTCCCTGGCGGGGACTAACAGGGTCTGGAAACACCATATATTTT
.	TRBV9	TRBJ2-7	.	CASSVGGLGHEQYF	TGTGCCAGCTCGGTAGGAGGGTTAGGACACGAGCAGTACTTC
few	TRBV28	TRBJ1-2	.	CASSLSDYGYTF	TGTGCCAGCAGTTTGTCGGACTATGGCTACACCTTC
.	TRBV5-1	TRBJ2-5	.	CASSPPLGETQYF	TGCGCCAGCAGCCCACCCCTAGGAGAGACCCAGTACTTC
.	TRBV27	TRBJ2-7	.	CASSPEIGYYEQYF	TGTGCCAGCAGTCCGGAGATAGGCTACTACGAGCAGTACTTC
.	TRBV5-1	TRBJ2-1	.	CASSLPGSSYNEQFF	TGCGCCAGCAGCTTACCAGGTAGCTCCTACAATGAGCAGTTCTTC
.	TRBV2	TRBJ2-7	TRBD2	CASSPMSRVGLARPYEQYF	TGTGCCAGCAGCCCCATGAGTAGAGTGGGACTAGCGCGTCCCTACGAGCAGTACTTC
few	TRBV19	TRBJ2-2	TRBD1	CASRFSYRGNPGELFF	TGTGCCAGTAGGTTCAGCTACAGGGGGAATCCCGGGGAGCTGTTTTTT
.	TRBV27	TRBJ2-7	.	CASSSQRDYEQYF	TGTGCCAGCAGTTCCCAGAGGGACTACGAGCAGTACTTC
once	TRBV10-3	TRBJ2-1	.	CAIKGQGGNEQFF	TGTGCCATCAAAGGACAGGGAGGGAATGAGCAGTTCTTC
few	TRBV6-1	TRBJ2-1	.	CASSEALGREQFF	TGTGCCAGCAGTGAAGCGCTGGGGCGTGAGCAGTTCTTC
.	TRBV28	TRBJ2-5	.	CASRPLLGGPETQYF	TGTGCCAGCAGACCACTCCTGGGGGGGCCAGAGACCCAGTACTTC
.	TRBV5-6	TRBJ2-1	.	CASSTGLPSYNEQFF	TGTGCCAGCAGCACGGGACTTCCGTCCTACAATGAGCAGTTCTTC
.	TRBV19	TRBJ1-1	TRBD1	CASDRGTGWNTEAFF	TGTGCCAGTGACAGGGGGACGGGTTGGAACACTGAAGCTTTCTTT
once	TRBV6-7	TRBJ2-5	TRBD2	CARNGTSGRETQYF	TGTGCCAGGAATGGGACTAGCGGGAGAGAGACCCAGTACTTC
.	TRBV7-2	TRBJ2-1	.	CASTPRTVYNEQFF	TGTGCCAGCACCCCAAGGACAGTTTACAATGAGCAGTTCTTC
.	TRBV28	TRBJ1-2	.	CASRQYGYTF	TGTGCCAGCAGGCAGTATGGCTACACCTTC
.	TRBV5-1	TRBJ2-4	TRBD1	CASSPDRGAKNIQYF	TGCGCCAGCAGCCCGGACAGGGGGGCCAAAAACATTCAGTACTTC
.	TRBV6-5	TRBJ2-7	TRBD2	CASSAGLGLNEQYF	TGTGCCAGCAGTGCCGGACTGGGACTAAACGAGCAGTACTTC
.	TRBV2	TRBJ2-1	TRBD2	CASRPGLDYNEQFF	TGTGCCAGCAGACCGGGACTAGACTACAATGAGCAGTTCTTC
.	TRBV6-1	TRBJ1-3	.	CASSVAGSGNTIYF	TGTGCCAGCAGTGTGGCAGGGTCTGGAAACACCATATATTTT
.	TRBV5-6	TRBJ1-2	TRBD1	CASSSGTGAINYGYTF	TGTGCCAGCAGTTCCGGGACAGGGGCCATCAACTATGGCTACACCTTC
.	TRBV6-5	TRBJ1-5	.	CASSRIQGINQPQHF	TGTGCCAGCAGTCGCATCCAGGGAATAAATCAGCCCCAGCATTTT